The sequence of this T cell receptor (beta chain) was determined in a study of T-cell memory formation after mild COVID-19. Looking at the study overall: TCR clusters were largely donor specific.

From 5'RACE with constant-segment primers came TCR alpha and TCR beta cDNA libraries that carried sample barcodes and UMIs. TCRdb recomputed calls from the 5' RACE reads with MiXCR, one row per CDR3 protein. This table holds 100,000 to 120,000 distinct CDR3 sequences, about a fifth found once. This clonotype has just a few counts. Its antigen is not known. Broader study findings: Certain responding clones were present in pre-infection memory, suggesting participation of cross-reactive memory. Among contracting clones, CD4+ were mainly CM/EM and CD8+ enriched in EMRA.

Germline V gene data show CDR1 as SGHVS and CDR2 as FNYEAQ. J lost 1 base, V lost 5 bases, and 2 bases had no gene match. The length of the CDR3 is 15 residues. Sample: PBMCs or a T cell subset sorted from them (not recorded which). V usage is TRBV7-6 and J usage is TRBJ1-5; the match to TRBD1 covers 10 bases. This sequence originates from a man aged 18 to 29 who had mild COVID-19 (a few samples of this study predate the infection). Cell type and time point are not known. CDR3 sequence reads: CASSPGQGSNQPQHF. The DNA for the CDR3 is TGTGCCAGCAGCCCGGGACAGGGGAGCAATCAGCCCCAGCATTTT.